The clone carrying this T cell receptor beta chain was counted at least ten times. As yet, its antigen is unknown. This CDR3 spans 14 amino acids. Trimming took 4 bases from V and 5 from J; bases not matched to a gene: 3. Germline V gene lookup returns CDR1 MGHRA and CDR2 YSYEKL. These data are taken from a study of T cell repertoires in cytomegalovirus infection. Across the study: TCR beta signatures that were public indicated CMV infection and matching HLA type.

TCRdb analysed the reads with MiXCR anew, one entry per CDR3 protein. Counted here are 130,000 or so distinct CDR3 sequences, about 6.5% occurring once; the ten biggest clones make up around 17%. Broader study findings: Clonotypes of TCR beta that were HLA-C-restricted and CMV-specific dominated the ex vivo response.

This clonotype originated in a human donor in good health (CMV status not recorded). Some clones in this sample may be carry-over from other donors' samples. The sequenced sample was PBMCs. The V gene is TRBV4-1, the J gene TRBJ1-4; 8 nucleotides line up with TRBD1. CDR3 region: CASSPGQVNEKLFF. The CDR3 DNA sequence: TGCGCCAGCAGCCCGGGACAGGTGAATGAAAAACTGTTTTTT.